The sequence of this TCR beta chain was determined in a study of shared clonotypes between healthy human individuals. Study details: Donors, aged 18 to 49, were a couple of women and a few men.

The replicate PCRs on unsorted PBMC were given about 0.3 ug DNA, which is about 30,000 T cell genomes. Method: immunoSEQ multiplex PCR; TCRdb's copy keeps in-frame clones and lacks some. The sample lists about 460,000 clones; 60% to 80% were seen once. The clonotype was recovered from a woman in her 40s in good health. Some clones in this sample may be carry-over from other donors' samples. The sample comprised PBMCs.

The CDR3 coding sequence is TGTGCCAGCCGGCGGCCAGTCGGGAACACTGAAGCTTTCTTT. It translates to CASRRPVGNTEAFF. The V call is TRBV7-2, the J call TRBJ1-1; D remains ambiguous. Trimming took off 8 bases at V and 1 base at J, with 14 bases between the two ends. Germline V gene data show CDR1 as SGHTA and CDR2 as FQGNSA. The CDR3 spans 14 residues.